The 30 T cell receptor beta chains given below trace back to one sample, sequenced in a study of T cells in Graves' hyperthyroidism and ophthalmopathy (dated by TCRdb to between 2018 and 2021). The method behind the library was multiplex PCR. Sequencing was performed on an Illumina HiSeq 2000. Amplification of TCR beta CDR3 regions was carried out from RNA transcripts. A first-round RT-PCR of the TCR CDR3 used the HTBI primer set with the Qiagen OneStep RT-PCR kit. In TCRdb, the public reads were trimmed at Q25 with fastp and aligned with MiXCR, with productive beta chains retained. Each CDR3 protein appears once, grouped with its most common genes and DNA. In all, the sample holds around 340,000 distinct CDR3 sequences, and approximately 17% of those were seen once. The leading ten clones occupy around a third of the sample. The sample consisted of blood. The receptors derive from a man aged 25-45 years with Graves' hyperthyroidism.

In its sample, this clonotype was seen a few times. This chain links TRBV20-1 with TRBJ1-2; D gene uncertain. Per the germline V gene, CDR1 is DFQATT and CDR2 is SNEGSKA (reference sequence). With 3 bases removed from V and 8 bases from J, the gap between germline ends came to 13 bases. The CDR3 has 12 amino acids. The CDR3 region has the DNA TGCAGTGCTAGTCGCTCCTCTGAGGGCTACACCTTC. It translates to CSASRSSEGYTF.

To note about this clonotype: This could be a read error, since a much larger clone is one nucleotide away. The rearrangement uses TRBV12-3 or TRBV12-4 and TRBJ2-4, with 8 nucleotides matching TRBD2. The CDR3 runs 14 residues. V lost 3 bases and J lost 7; bases outside the gene matches: 5. The CDR3 DNA is TGTGCCAGCAGTTTCGGGGGGGATCTGAACATTCAGTACTTC. It translates to CASSFGGDLNIQYF.

Many counts were recorded for this clonotype. This chain's CDR3 is CASSTGTARDTQYF. The CDR3 DNA follows: TGCGCCAGCAGCACGGGGACCGCACGAGATACGCAGTATTTT. The chain links TRBV5-1 to TRBJ2-3, with D tentatively TRBD1 or TRBD2 (5 bases each). The CDR3 has 14 amino acids. The V and J ends lost 4 bases and 5 bases respectively, with 14 bases between them. Germline loops: CDR1 SGHRS, CDR2 YFSETQ.

Turning to this clonotype: Relative to the germline gene, one junction end is altered; a read error may explain this. The chain is built from TRBV7-9 and TRBJ2-3, with D uncertain. This CDR3 comprises 14 residues. Germline loops: CDR1 SEHNR, CDR2 FQNEAQ (reference sequence). The CDR3 is CANSPKLRTDTQYF. CDR3 DNA sequence: TGTGCCAACAGCCCAAAGCTTCGCACAGATACGCAGTATTTT. Supplemented by reference TRBV7-9 and TRBJ2-3, the full variable domain reads DTGVSQNPRHKITKRGQNVTFRCDPISEHNRLYWYRQTLGQGPEFLTYFQNEAQLEKSRLLSDRFSAERPKGSFSTLEIQRTEQGDSAMYLCANSPKLRTDTQYFGPGTRLTVL.

The chain couples TRBV4-1 to TRBJ1-2; the match to TRBD1 covers 10 bases. CDR3 size: 15 residues. Unmatched junction bases numbered 7, after V lost 3 bases and J lost 6 bases. Per germline, CDR1 MGHRA and CDR2 YSYEKL. The CDR3 protein is CASSQIDRGHDGYTF. Here the CDR3 DNA reads TGCGCCAGCAGCCAGATTGACAGGGGGCACGATGGCTACACCTTC.

The gene calls are TRBV6-2 or TRBV6-3 and TRBJ1-2; maybe TRBD1 (5 bases). Germline V gene lookup returns CDR1 MNHEY and CDR2 SVGEGT. Trimming removed 6 bases from V and 3 bases from J, with 11 bases in between. The CDR3 has 13 amino acids. Written as DNA, the CDR3 is TGTGCCAGCAGGACCGACAGAGACTATGGCTACACCTTC. Translating gives CASRTDRDYGYTF.

CDR3 DNA sequence: TGTGCCAGTAGTGTCGGGACATTCACCTACGAGCAGTACTTC. Translated: CASSVGTFTYEQYF. This rearrangement joins TRBV19 to TRBJ2-7, with D maybe TRBD1 (6 bases). Germline V gene sequence: CDR1 LNHDA, CDR2 SQIVND (reference sequence). The V end was cut by 5 bases, the J end by 2 bases, with 13 bases between. The CDR3 is 14 residues long. The whole variable domain, remainder taken from reference TRBV19 and TRBJ2-7, is DGGITQSPKYLFRKEGQNVTLSCEQNLNHDAMYWYRQDPGQGLRLIYYSQIVNDFQKGDIAEGYSVSREKKESFPLTVTSAQKNPTAFYLCASSVGTFTYEQYFGPGTRLTVT.

This clonotype was picked up a small number of times. CDR3 in amino acids: CASSFAAANTGELFF. The CDR3, as DNA: TGTGCCAGTAGTTTCGCCGCGGCGAACACCGGGGAGCTGTTTTTT. The chain recombines TRBV19 with TRBJ2-2; no clear D. In germline, CDR1 is LNHDA, CDR2 SQIVND (reference sequence). The CDR3 is 15 residues long. With 5 bases removed from V and 0 bases from J, the gap between germline ends came to 10 bases.

The rearrangement uses TRBV9 and TRBJ2-7; D is unclear. Germline V gene lookup returns CDR1 SGDLS and CDR2 YYNGEE. The CDR3 totals 13 residues. V was trimmed by 4 bases and J by 6 bases, leaving 14 bases between them. The DNA for the CDR3 is TGTGCCAGCAGCCCGAGGTTGGAAGGCGAGCAGTACTTC. Translated: CASSPRLEGEQYF.

The chain carries TRBV20-1 and TRBJ1-5; the D gene is possibly TRBD1 (6 bases). V shed 1 base and J shed 7 bases, with 14 bases lying between them. Germline values: CDR1 DFQATT, CDR2 SNEGSKA (reference sequence). This CDR3 has 14 amino acids. The CDR3 loop reads CSARVGGPGQPQHF. For the CDR3, the DNA is TGCAGTGCTAGAGTAGGGGGACCCGGGCAGCCCCAGCATTTT.

The chain uses TRBV6-1 and TRBJ1-4; perhaps TRBD1 as D (6 bases). Germline V CDR1 and CDR2: MNHNS, SASEGT. Trimming took off 5 bases at V and 8 bases at J, with 12 bases between the two ends. This CDR3 region has 13 residues. CDR3 DNA sequence: TGTGCCAGCAGTTGGACAGTAGAAGAAAAACTGTTTTTT. Its protein product is CASSWTVEEKLFF.

This clonotype was seen more than once but under ten times. This chain links TRBV27 with TRBJ1-5; D gene uncertain. CDR3 size: 14 residues. Trimming removed 5 bases at V and 4 bases at J, with 12 bases between. From germline, CDR1 is MNHEY and CDR2 SMNVEV (reference sequence). CDR3 region: CASSVHGNNQPQHF. The CDR3 DNA is TGTGCCAGCAGTGTACACGGCAATAATCAGCCCCAGCATTTT.

This chain connects TRBV20-1 to TRBJ2-7, with TRBD2 identical over 7 bases. The V segment lost 6 bases and the J segment 0 bases; nucleotides outside the gene matches: 8. Germline V lookup: CDR1 DFQATT, CDR2 SNEGSKA (reference sequence). The CDR3 spans 14 residues. This CDR3 is CSASREALSYEQYF. In DNA form, the CDR3 reads TGCAGTGCGAGTCGGGAGGCCCTCTCCTACGAGCAGTACTTC.

V is TRBV11-3 and J is TRBJ2-3; D is possibly TRBD1 (6 bases). The CDR3 has 17 residues. Trimming shortened V by 0 bases and J by 0 bases, and 13 bases separated the two germline ends. The germline CDR1 and CDR2 sequences are SGHNT and YENEEA. CDR3 region: CASSLETGLTSTDTQYF. DNA of the CDR3: TGTGCCAGCAGCTTAGAAACAGGGCTAACTAGCACAGATACGCAGTATTTT.

This chain uses TRBV30 with TRBJ2-4; TRBD1 is a possible D gene (5 bases). The germline V and J ends were trimmed by 1 base and 8 bases, with 18 bases remaining between them. The CDR3 extends over 15 amino acids. The germline V gene has CDR1 GTSNPN and CDR2 SVGIG (reference sequence). The CDR3 reads CAWSEDTTPQDIQYF. The CDR3 bases are TGTGCCTGGAGTGAGGACACCACTCCGCAGGACATTCAGTACTTC.

This clonotype showed up just a few times. The gene calls are TRBV4-1 and TRBJ2-7, with 7 positions matching TRBD2. Germline CDR1 is MGHRA and CDR2 is YSYEKL. V was pared by 1 base and J by 3 bases, with 9 bases of the junction left unmatched. The CDR3 is 16 amino acids. CDR3 sequence: CASSQALASGDYEQYF. The CDR3 DNA is TGCGCCAGCAGCCAAGCACTGGCTAGCGGAGACTACGAGCAGTACTTC.

Ten or more counts support this clonotype. The gene calls are TRBV28 and TRBJ2-7; the D gene is possibly TRBD2 (5 bases). The V end was cut by 5 bases, the J end by 3 bases, with 17 bases between. From germline, CDR1 is MDHEN and CDR2 SYDVKM. This CDR3 contains 15 residues. Written as DNA, the CDR3 is TGTGCCAGCAGTCGAGAGCGGTTGGGTTACTACGAGCAGTACTTC. Translation: CASSRERLGYYEQYF.

Points on this clonotype: This sequence may be a read error, since a much larger clone differs from it by one base. This chain joins TRBV2 and TRBJ2-7; the D is unclear. Germline-derived CDR1 and CDR2 are SNHLY and FYNNEI. This CDR3 spans 10 amino acids. Trimming removed 6 bases at V and 7 bases at J, with 7 bases between. The CDR3 DNA is TGTGCCAGCAGCTACGATGAGCAGTACTTC. Protein sequence: CASSYDEQYF.

The table lists this clonotype with many counts. The chain carries TRBV20-1 and TRBJ2-3, with TRBD2 identical over 10 bases. CDR1 and CDR2 (germline): DFQATT, SNEGSKA (reference sequence). V was pared by 5 bases and J by 4 bases, with 6 bases of the junction left unmatched. The CDR3 loop spans 14 amino acids. CDR3 nucleotides: TGCAGTGCTCAGCGGGAGGGCCGCGCAGATACGCAGTATTTT. Translation: CSAQREGRADTQYF.

The chain combines TRBV6-1 with TRBJ1-2; D may be TRBD1 (5 bases). V lost 8 bases to trimming and J lost 4 bases, with 23 bases between them. Germline values: CDR1 MNHNS, CDR2 SASEGT. The CDR3 covers 16 residues. The CDR3 DNA reads as TGTGCCAGCTTTAAGGGGTCCCCCACTGGGAGCTATGGCTACACCTTC. It encodes CASFKGSPTGSYGYTF.

The chain couples TRBV24-1 to TRBJ1-2; D might be TRBD1 (6 bases). This CDR3 has 14 amino acids. Germline values: CDR1 KGHDR, CDR2 SFDVKD. Deletions cut 1 base from V and 8 bases from J, with 13 bases between. The CDR3 reads CATSDFSRGSGYTF. The CDR3 coding sequence is TGTGCCACCAGTGATTTCTCCAGGGGTAGCGGCTACACCTTC.

The sample holds many counts of this clonotype. This chain connects TRBV28 to TRBJ2-5; 8 bases map to TRBD1. The CDR3 extends over 14 amino acids. Trimming removed 5 bases from V and 6 bases from J; junction bases left unmatched: 8. Germline V gene lookup returns CDR1 MDHEN and CDR2 SYDVKM. CDR3 bases: TGTGCCAGCAGTACTACGAGACAGGGGAAGACCCAGTACTTC. Residues: CASSTTRQGKTQYF.

This clonotype came up once. The gene calls are TRBV7-9 and TRBJ2-2; D ambiguous. Germline CDR1 SEHNR, CDR2 FQNEAQ (reference sequence). The CDR3 extends over 11 amino acids. The ends were cut back, 7 bases at V and 8 bases at J, with 8 bases in the middle. In nucleotides, the CDR3 is TGTGCCAGCACCAATCGGGGGGAGCTGTTTTTT. It yields the protein CASTNRGELFF.

The rearrangement links TRBV11-2 to TRBJ2-3; 10 bases are shared with TRBD2. The CDR3 is 14 residues long. The ends lost 5 bases at V and 2 bases at J; junction bases unmatched: 1. CDR1 SGHAT and CDR2 FQNNGV come from the germline V gene. DNA for the CDR3: TGTGCCAGCAGCACTAGCGGGGTCACAGATACGCAGTATTTT. It yields the protein CASSTSGVTDTQYF.

This clonotype has a handful of counts. The J gene is TRBJ2-5, the V gene TRBV10-1; tentatively, D is TRBD1 (6 bases). This CDR3 is 14 amino acids long. Trimming shortened V by 3 bases and J by 5 bases, and 13 bases separated the two germline ends. CDR1 is WNHNN and CDR2 is SYGVQD in the germline V gene (reference sequence). DNA for the CDR3: TGCGCCAGCAGTGATTTCGGGACACCGGAGACCCAGTACTTC. It is translated as CASSDFGTPETQYF.

This clonotype was observed a handful of times. V gene TRBV10-3 combines with J gene TRBJ2-5, with 10 bases identical to TRBD2. CDR1 ENHRY and CDR2 SYGVKD come from the germline V gene. CDR3 size: 14 residues. Germline trimming cut 4 bases from V and 2 bases from J; bases unmatched to any gene: 1. The CDR3 sequence is CAISGTSGQETQYF. The CDR3 coding sequence is TGTGCCATCAGTGGGACTAGCGGTCAAGAGACCCAGTACTTC.

This clonotype was seen repeatedly, ten times or more. The chain uses TRBV12-3 or TRBV12-4 and TRBJ1-2, with a weak D call TRBD1 (5 bases). V lost 2 bases and J lost 2, with 15 bases in between. The CDR3 is made up of 16 amino acids. In DNA form, the CDR3 reads TGTGCCAGCAGTTTAAGAACAGCCGGGGGAAACTATGGCTACACCTTC. Its protein product is CASSLRTAGGNYGYTF.

The genes are TRBV5-1 and TRBJ1-5; D is possibly TRBD1 (6 bases). This CDR3 spans 15 amino acids. Germline V gene data show CDR1 as SGHRS and CDR2 as YFSETQ. Trimming took off 0 bases at V and 3 bases at J, with 10 bases between the two ends. The CDR3: CASSLEGGLNQPQHF. Here the CDR3 DNA reads TGCGCCAGCAGCTTGGAGGGGGGACTCAATCAGCCCCAGCATTTT.

Ten or more counts support this clonotype. This sequence joins TRBV2 and TRBJ2-1; D perhaps matches TRBD2 (6 bases). The CDR3 length is 16 residues. Trimming left V 6 bases short and J 5 bases short, with 20 bases between. CDR1 and CDR2 from the germline V gene are SNHLY and FYNNEI. The CDR3 DNA reads as TGTGCCAGCAGCGACATCACTCGACTAGTTAACAATGAGCAGTTCTTC. Translating gives CASSDITRLVNNEQFF. Full variable domain (rest looked up from reference TRBV2 and TRBJ2-1): EPEVTQTPSHQVTQMGQEVILRCVPISNHLYFYWYRQILGQKVEFLVSFYNNEISEKSEIFDDQFSVERPDGSNFTLKIRSTKLEDSAMYFCASSDITRLVNNEQFFGPGTRLTVL.

In its sample, this clonotype was seen a few times. This may arise from a read error, as a much more abundant clone is one base away. The chain carries TRBV14 and TRBJ1-1, with TRBD1 matching 8 bases. This CDR3 has 16 residues. CDR1 and CDR2 (germline): SGHDN, FVKESK. CDR3: CASSQDGVRTGFEALF. Written as DNA, the CDR3 is TGTGCCAGCAGCCAAGATGGGGTGAGGACAGGGTTCGAGGCTCTCTTT.